These T cell receptor beta chains were read from a single sample in a study of blood T cell repertoires in COVID-19. Repertoires were generated with immunoSEQ multiplex PCR, while TCRdb's copy carries only in-frame clones and drops some. Altogether 96,000 or so clones are present, 90% to 95% being singletons, with the ten largest covering over 1.5%. Input material: peripheral blood. The receptor set was obtained from a man aged 55 to 70 with acute or convalescent COVID-19. CDR3s include the opening cysteine and the closing phenylalanine or tryptophan. Each record gives: V gene, clone size, D gene, CDR3 protein. A D gene is named only where the DNA matches it firmly. Size values are once, few and many counts, or a class for expanded clones, and some rows have none.

V: TRBV5-6
size: .
D: TRBD2
CDR3: CASAGLAGGEQFF

V: TRBV3-1/TRBV3-2
size: .
D: .
CDR3: CASSQDLGGRVSSEQYF

V: TRBV28
size: .
D: TRBD2
CDR3: CASSGKALAEETQYF

V: TRBV12-3/TRBV12-4
size: .
D: .
CDR3: CASKVQGTEAFF

V: TRBV6-6
size: .
D: TRBD2
CDR3: CASSPGLAGFSYNEQFF

V: TRBV30
size: .
D: .
CDR3: CAWSVGPVGDEQFF

V: TRBV7-3
size: once
D: .
CDR3: CASSSAGAWSEQFF

V: TRBV7-8
size: .
D: .
CDR3: CASSLSEVADTQYF

V: TRBV7-9
size: .
D: TRBD1
CDR3: CASSYAGTGREQYF

V: TRBV7-2
size: .
D: TRBD2
CDR3: CASSLTLAGVHAGIQYF

V: TRBV27
size: .
D: TRBD2
CDR3: CASSSRLAGDSYNEQFF

V: TRBV3-1/TRBV3-2
size: .
D: TRBD2
CDR3: CASSQWSSGTRDEQFF

V: TRBV24-1
size: .
D: .
CDR3: CATREAGEQFF

V: TRBV27
size: .
D: .
CDR3: CASSLSALTNYGYTF

V: TRBV14
size: once
D: .
CDR3: CASSQFPGLEQYF

V: TRBV10-3
size: .
D: .
CDR3: CAISGGSSAGGEQFF

V: TRBV27
size: .
D: .
CDR3: CASSFGARDTQYF

V: TRBV7-8
size: .
D: .
CDR3: CASSLRGQRSSTDTQYF

V: TRBV12-3/TRBV12-4
size: once
D: TRBD1
CDR3: CASNTGGGEKLFF

V: TRBV29-1
size: .
D: TRBD2
CDR3: CSVYSAGGTYNEQFF

V: TRBV5-6
size: .
D: .
CDR3: CASSLSGVLNQPQHF

V: TRBV5-8
size: .
D: .
CDR3: CASIPRGGTYEQYF

V: TRBV7-6
size: few
D: TRBD2
CDR3: CASSPLSSGDGWQYF

V: TRBV11-1
size: .
D: .
CDR3: CASSSKWGQGKQFF